A single sample is the source of the 15 T cell receptor beta chains below, sequenced in a study of T cell changes during pregnancy in multiple sclerosis. Measured with immunoSEQ multiplex PCR; TCRdb has only the in-frame clones, and not every one. This sample has 100,000 or so clones, with approximately 93% found just once. Sequenced material: peripheral blood, taken after pregnancy. These receptors all come from a female donor with multiple sclerosis, enrolled in a pregnancy study.

The chain combines TRBV5-6 with TRBJ2-1; maybe TRBD2 (6 bases). Trimming took 0 bases from V and 14 from J, leaving 12 bases between them. CDR3 length: 12 amino acids. Germline V lookup: CDR1 SGHDT, CDR2 YYEEEE. The CDR3 DNA follows: TGTGCCAGCAGCTTGGGGGGGAGGTCAGAGTTCTTC. Residues: CASSLGGRSEFF.

This chain uses TRBV20-1 with TRBJ1-2; D is ambiguous. CDR3 size: 10 residues. V was trimmed by 6 bases and J by 6 bases, leaving 8 bases between them. From germline, CDR1 is DFQATT and CDR2 SNEGSKA (reference sequence). The CDR3 protein is CSAVRNGYTF. The CDR3 region has the DNA TGCAGTGCGGTGCGGAATGGCTACACCTTC.

CDR3 DNA sequence: TGTGCCAGCTCACCACAGGGGACTGAAGCTTTCTTT. This codes for CASSPQGTEAFF. The rearrangement links TRBV18 to TRBJ1-1, with D perhaps matching TRBD1 (5 bases). The germline V gene has CDR1 KGHSH and CDR2 LQKENI. The ends were cut back, 1 base at V and 5 bases at J, with 5 bases in the middle. CDR3 length equals 12 residues.

The table lists this clone with a count of one. The V call is TRBV19, the J call TRBJ2-1; maybe TRBD1 (5 bases). CDR3 length equals 13 residues. The germline V gene has CDR1 LNHDA and CDR2 SQIVND (reference sequence). The germline V and J ends were trimmed by 1 base and 6 bases, with 7 bases remaining between them. The CDR3 coding sequence is TGTGCCAGTAGTATAGGACAGATCAATGAGCAGTTCTTC. Amino acids: CASSIGQINEQFF.

DNA for the CDR3: TGTGCCAGCAGTTCCCCTAGCGACTCCTACAATGAGCAGTTCTTC. It specifies CASSSPSDSYNEQFF. V is TRBV28 and J is TRBJ2-1, with D perhaps TRBD2 (6 bases). Germline-derived CDR1 and CDR2 are MDHEN and SYDVKM. Trimming shortened V by 4 bases and J by 0 bases, and 10 bases separated the two germline ends. This CDR3 is built from 15 residues. The entire variable domain, with the rest obtained from reference TRBV28 and TRBJ2-1, is as follows: DVKVTQSSRYLVKRTGEKVFLECVQDMDHENMFWYRQDPGLGLRLIYFSYDVKMKEKGDIPEGYSVSREKKERFSLILESASTNQTSMYLCASSSPSDSYNEQFFGPGTRLTVL.

The CDR3 DNA follows: TGTGCCTGGGCGACAACAGTAAATTCACCCCTCCACTTT. Amino acids: CAWATTVNSPLHF. The chain carries TRBV30 and TRBJ1-6; unclear D gene. V shed 5 bases and J shed 7 bases, with 12 bases lying between them. Germline V lookup: CDR1 GTSNPN, CDR2 SVGIG (reference sequence). The CDR3 loop spans 13 amino acids.

The chain employs TRBV19 and TRBJ2-1; TRBD2 is a possible D gene (5 bases). CDR3 length equals 13 residues. The germline CDR1 and CDR2 sequences are LNHDA and SQIVND (reference sequence). Trimming left V 3 bases short and J 5 bases short, with 8 bases between. In DNA, the CDR3 is TGTGCCAGTAGTATTACTAGGGACAATGAGCAGTTCTTC. Protein product: CASSITRDNEQFF.

The chain employs TRBV28 and TRBJ2-7; 12 positions match TRBD2. This CDR3 region has 18 residues. The ends lost 2 bases at V and 4 bases at J; junction bases unmatched: 12. The germline V gene has CDR1 MDHEN and CDR2 SYDVKM. CDR3 coding DNA: TGTGCCAGCAGTTTAGAGGCCAGGACTAGCGGGGTGAGGTACGAGCAGTACTTC. Translating gives CASSLEARTSGVRYEQYF.

J is TRBJ1-4 and V is TRBV6-6, with 9 bases fitting TRBD1. The germline V gene has CDR1 MNHNY and CDR2 SVGAGI (reference sequence). This CDR3 comprises 14 residues. V was clipped by 7 bases and J by 7 bases; unmatched bases: 7. CDR3 bases: TGTGCCAGCAACCCCGGGACAGGGACTGAAAAACTGTTTTTT. The encoded protein is CASNPGTGTEKLFF.

V and J are TRBV6-1 and TRBJ1-5, with 9 bases matching TRBD1. Trimming took 4 bases from V and 7 from J; bases not matched to a gene: 11. This CDR3 is 16 amino acids long. Germline V gives CDR1 MNHNS, CDR2 SASEGT. The CDR3 region is CASSVADRGYIQPQHF. The CDR3 coding sequence is TGTGCCAGCAGTGTAGCGGACAGGGGATATATACAGCCCCAGCATTTT.

This rearrangement joins TRBV19 to TRBJ1-3; 7 bases align to TRBD1. The CDR3 has 14 amino acids. Germline V gene data show CDR1 as LNHDA and CDR2 as SQIVND (reference sequence). Germline trimming cut 4 bases from V and 4 bases from J; bases unmatched to any gene: 4. CDR3 DNA: TGTGCCAGTAGTAGACAGGGAACGGGAAACACCATATATTTT. As protein: CASSRQGTGNTIYF.

The V gene is TRBV7-9, the J gene TRBJ2-3; 8 positions match TRBD2. Germline V lookup: CDR1 SEHNR, CDR2 FQNEAQ (reference sequence). The CDR3 is 16 residues long. V lost 4 bases and J lost 3; bases outside the gene matches: 9. The CDR3 nucleotides read TGTGCCAGCAGCTCGCTAACTAGCGGACGAACAGATACGCAGTATTTT. It codes for CASSSLTSGRTDTQYF. The variable domain in full, completed from reference TRBV7-9 and TRBJ2-3, reads DTGVSQNPRHKITKRGQNVTFRCDPISEHNRLYWYRQTLGQGPEFLTYFQNEAQLEKSRLLSDRFSAERPKGSFSTLEIQRTEQGDSAMYLCASSSLTSGRTDTQYFGPGTRLTVL.

This CDR3 is CASSSGLAGGLADTQYF. In nucleotides, the CDR3 is TGTGCCAGCAGCTCGGGACTAGCGGGAGGGCTCGCAGATACGCAGTATTTT. The V call is TRBV7-8, the J call TRBJ2-3, with 16 bases identical to TRBD2. Germline CDR1 reads SGHVS; CDR2 reads FQNEAQ. Germline trimming cut 4 bases from V and 4 bases from J; bases unmatched to any gene: 5. This CDR3 region has 17 residues.

V usage is TRBV27 and J usage is TRBJ1-2; no clear D. V was clipped by 6 bases and J by 1 base, with 12 bases between them. The V gene's germline CDR1 is MNHEY and CDR2 SMNVEV (reference sequence). The CDR3 totals 14 residues. The DNA for the CDR3 is TGTGCCAGCAGCCCACGAGGGAATAACTATGGCTACACCTTC. Protein: CASSPRGNNYGYTF.

The rearrangement links TRBV4-3 to TRBJ2-3; 12 nucleotides agree with TRBD2. The germline CDR1 and CDR2 sequences are LGHNA and YSLEER. The V gene end was trimmed by 3 bases and the J gene end by 4 bases; junction bases not matched to a gene: 5. The CDR3 length is 16 residues. For the CDR3, the DNA is TGCGCCAGCAGCCATCCAACTAGCGGGGGGCCAGATACGCAGTATTTT. It specifies CASSHPTSGGPDTQYF.